This entry lists 21 T cell receptor beta chains sequenced from one sample in a study of T cell repertoires in cytomegalovirus infection. TCRdb re-analysed the reads in MiXCR, keeping a single row per CDR3 protein. The table has roughly 120,000 distinct CDR3 sequences, roughly 30% seen once. The antigens these receptors bind are not known. The sequences come from CD8+ T cells from cultured PBMCs, collected from culture after CMV antigen stimulation. The receptors shown here come from a human donor in good health (CMV status not recorded). Some clones in this sample may be carry-over from other donors' samples.

This clonotype appeared a few times. The CDR3 spells CASSPGVAGEETQYF. The CDR3 DNA sequence: TGTGCCAGCAGTCCTGGGGTAGCGGGGGAAGAGACCCAGTACTTC. V gene TRBV2 combines with J gene TRBJ2-5, with 9 nucleotides matching TRBD2. The junction had 7 bases not matched to a gene; V was cut back by 5 bases and J by 3 bases. Germline loops: CDR1 SNHLY, CDR2 FYNNEI. This CDR3 contains 15 residues.

This clonotype was detected ten times or more. The genes are TRBV7-2 and TRBJ2-3; TRBD1 is a possible D gene (6 bases). Germline V gene sequence: CDR1 SGHTA, CDR2 FQGNSA. V lost 5 bases and J 6 bases, leaving 15 bases between the germline ends. The CDR3 has 14 residues. CDR3 nucleotides: TGTGCCAGCAGCCCGGTGGACAGTTCGGATACGCAGTATTTT. It translates to CASSPVDSSDTQYF.

This clonotype has more than one count but fewer than ten. The V gene is TRBV3-1, the J gene TRBJ2-1; 8 bases map to TRBD2. The germline gives CDR1 LGHDT, CDR2 YNNKEL (reference sequence). This CDR3 has 16 amino acids. The junction had 3 bases not matched to a gene; V was cut back by 0 bases and J by 2 bases. Here the CDR3 reads CASSQDWRGAYNEQFF. The CDR3, as DNA: TGTGCCAGCAGCCAAGATTGGCGGGGGGCCTACAATGAGCAGTTCTTC.

This clonotype was seen repeatedly, ten times or more. The rearrangement uses TRBV7-9 and TRBJ2-7, with unresolved D. The length of the CDR3 is 12 residues. Trimming stripped 4 bases from V and 7 bases from J, with 11 bases between. Looked up from germline, CDR1 is SEHNR and CDR2 is FQNEAQ (reference sequence). The CDR3, as DNA: TGTGCCAGCAGCTCGTCGACCCGAGAGCAGTACTTC. Its translation: CASSSSTREQYF.

This clonotype was detected a few times. The rearrangement joins TRBV15 to TRBJ2-1; 10 bases match TRBD1. Per germline, CDR1 LNHNV and CDR2 YYDKDF (reference sequence). V lost 2 bases to trimming and J lost 7 bases; unmatched junction nucleotides: 8. The CDR3 covers 16 residues. The CDR3 sequence: CATSRYRDRGGNEQFF. The CDR3 bases are TGTGCCACCAGCAGATACCGGGACAGGGGAGGGAATGAGCAGTTCTTC.

The J gene is TRBJ1-1, the V gene TRBV19; no firm D call. The CDR3 runs 13 residues. Per the germline V gene, CDR1 is LNHDA and CDR2 is SQIVND (reference sequence). V lost 3 bases, J lost 1 base, and 6 bases lay in between. The CDR3 DNA is TGTGCCAGTAGTATTTTCCAGAACACTGAAGCTTTCTTT. Translation: CASSIFQNTEAFF.

The V gene is TRBV19, the J gene TRBJ1-3, with TRBD1 matching 8 bases. V dropped 7 bases and J dropped 3; count of bases not matched to a gene: 11. The CDR3 is made up of 16 amino acids. Germline assignment: CDR1 LNHDA and CDR2 SQIVND (reference sequence). Written as DNA, the CDR3 is TGTGCCAGTACCCCGCGACAGGGGCGCATTGGAAACACCATATATTTT. Translated: CASTPRQGRIGNTIYF. The full variable domain, its missing parts supplied by reference TRBV19 and TRBJ1-3, is DGGITQSPKYLFRKEGQNVTLSCEQNLNHDAMYWYRQDPGQGLRLIYYSQIVNDFQKGDIAEGYSVSREKKESFPLTVTSAQKNPTAFYLCASTPRQGRIGNTIYFGEGSWLTVV.

This chain connects TRBV27 to TRBJ2-2, with D tentatively TRBD1 or TRBD2 (6 bases each). This CDR3 has 15 amino acids. CDR1 and CDR2 from the germline V gene are MNHEY and SMNVEV (reference sequence). V lost 2 bases to trimming and J lost 6 bases, with 13 bases between them. The CDR3 DNA follows: TGTGCCAGCAGTTTACTGGGGGGCAGTGCCGGGGAGCTGTTTTTT. This sequence encodes CASSLLGGSAGELFF.

The chain links TRBV19 to TRBJ1-1; D unclear. Trimming left V 1 base short and J 4 bases short, with 10 bases between. CDR1 is LNHDA and CDR2 is SQIVND in the germline V gene (reference sequence). The CDR3 consists of 14 residues. The CDR3 DNA is TGTGCCAGTAGTATAGGACCGGCGGGCACTGAAGCTTTCTTT. Protein sequence: CASSIGPAGTEAFF. Full variable domain (rest looked up from reference TRBV19 and TRBJ1-1): DGGITQSPKYLFRKEGQNVTLSCEQNLNHDAMYWYRQDPGQGLRLIYYSQIVNDFQKGDIAEGYSVSREKKESFPLTVTSAQKNPTAFYLCASSIGPAGTEAFFGQGTRLTVV.

The CDR3 region has the DNA TGTGCCAGTACCCCCGGACACGGCTATGGCTACACCTTC. Translating gives CASTPGHGYGYTF. This rearrangement joins TRBV19 to TRBJ1-2, with D tentatively TRBD1 (5 bases). V lost 7 bases, J lost 4 bases, and 13 bases lay in between. This CDR3 is built from 13 residues. The germline V gene has CDR1 LNHDA and CDR2 SQIVND (reference sequence).

The V and J genes are TRBV7-9 and TRBJ1-1; possibly TRBD1 for D (6 bases). V shed 4 bases and J shed 0 bases, with 12 bases lying between them. Germline V CDR1 and CDR2: SEHNR, FQNEAQ (reference sequence). The CDR3 extends over 15 amino acids. As DNA, the CDR3 is TGTGCCAGCAGCTCCTGGACAGAGCTGAACACTGAAGCTTTCTTT. Residues: CASSSWTELNTEAFF.

This clonotype was detected only a few times. The rearrangement links TRBV19 to TRBJ2-1; no reliable D call. CDR3 length: 11 amino acids. The V end lost 4 bases, the J end lost 4 bases, and 2 bases lay between the germline ends. Germline V gene sequence: CDR1 LNHDA, CDR2 SQIVND (reference sequence). The CDR3 here is CASSKYNEQFF. CDR3 sequence (DNA): TGTGCCAGTAGTAAGTACAATGAGCAGTTCTTC. Complete variable domain (other parts from reference TRBV19 and TRBJ2-1): DGGITQSPKYLFRKEGQNVTLSCEQNLNHDAMYWYRQDPGQGLRLIYYSQIVNDFQKGDIAEGYSVSREKKESFPLTVTSAQKNPTAFYLCASSKYNEQFFGPGTRLTVL.

The gene calls are TRBV2 and TRBJ2-2; D could derive from TRBD1 or TRBD2 (5 bases each). Germline V CDR1 and CDR2: SNHLY, FYNNEI. V lost 8 bases, J lost 7 bases, and 20 bases lay in between. The CDR3 covers 15 residues. The CDR3 nucleotides read TGTGCCAGCTTGCTCCGGGACCCGGGGATCGGGGAGCTGTTTTTT. This codes for CASLLRDPGIGELFF.

Ten or more counts support this clonotype. This sequence joins TRBV2 and TRBJ2-7; D not resolved. The ends were cut back, 8 bases at V and 4 bases at J, with 9 bases in the middle. The CDR3 is 11 amino acids. Germline CDR1 SNHLY, CDR2 FYNNEI. This chain's CDR3 is CASAKGYEQYF. DNA for the CDR3: TGTGCCAGCGCCAAAGGGTACGAGCAGTACTTC.

This clonotype showed up just once. V gene TRBV6-6 combines with J gene TRBJ2-3, with D maybe TRBD2 (6 bases). The germline V and J ends were trimmed by 0 bases and 2 bases, with 9 bases remaining between them. This CDR3 contains 15 residues. Germline V CDR1 and CDR2: MNHNY, SVGAGI (reference sequence). CDR3 sequence: CASSYSPGLTDTQYF. CDR3 nucleotide sequence: TGTGCCAGCAGTTACTCCCCGGGACTCACAGATACGCAGTATTTT.

This chain links TRBV12-3 or TRBV12-4 with TRBJ1-1, with D unresolved. V lost 5 bases to trimming and J lost 3 bases, with 13 bases between them. The CDR3 has 14 residues. The CDR3 reads CASSLTAQDTEAFF. Written as DNA, the CDR3 is TGTGCCAGCAGTCTCACGGCCCAGGACACTGAAGCTTTCTTT.

This chain links TRBV29-1 with TRBJ2-3; 7 nucleotides align to TRBD2. V dropped 7 bases and J dropped 3; count of bases not matched to a gene: 13. This CDR3 is 15 amino acids long. CDR1 and CDR2 (germline): SQVTM, ANQGSEA. The CDR3 DNA follows: TGCAGCGCTTCTCCCGGGGGGAGAGAGACAGATACGCAGTATTTT. This sequence encodes CSASPGGRETDTQYF.

This clonotype showed up many times. V and J are TRBV4-1 and TRBJ1-4; D gene ambiguous. The CDR3 extends over 17 amino acids. Germline assignment: CDR1 MGHRA and CDR2 YSYEKL. V was clipped by 4 bases and J by 0 bases, with 15 bases between them. The CDR3: CASSLLRESATNEKLFF. CDR3 sequence (DNA): TGCGCCAGCAGCCTCCTTCGGGAATCCGCAACTAATGAAAAACTGTTTTTT.

This chain connects TRBV29-1 to TRBJ2-7, with D possibly matching TRBD1 (6 bases). The CDR3 totals 13 residues. V was pared by 7 bases and J by 0 bases, with 13 bases between. The germline CDR1 and CDR2 sequences are SQVTM and ANQGSEA. The CDR3 DNA sequence: TGCAGCGCTCGGACAGTTAGCTCCTACGAGCAGTACTTC. Its protein is CSARTVSSYEQYF.

This clonotype has just a few counts. V and J are TRBV27 and TRBJ1-1; the D is unclear. V lost 4 bases and J 1 base, leaving 10 bases between the germline ends. The CDR3 is made up of 14 amino acids. The germline CDR1 and CDR2 sequences are MNHEY and SMNVEV (reference sequence). The CDR3 spells CASSWEGANTEAFF. The CDR3 nucleotides are TGTGCCAGCAGTTGGGAGGGCGCGAACACTGAAGCTTTCTTT.

In this sample, this clonotype turned up many times. The rearrangement uses TRBV4-1 and TRBJ2-1; tentatively, D is TRBD1 (6 bases). The CDR3 consists of 17 residues. Between the trimmed V and J ends, which lost 3 bases and 1 base, there was a span of 16 bases. Looked up from germline, CDR1 is MGHRA and CDR2 is YSYEKL. CDR3 nucleotides: TGCGCCAGCAGCCAGAGGGGACACTTGATATCCTACAATGAGCAGTTCTTC. Its protein is CASSQRGHLISYNEQFF.